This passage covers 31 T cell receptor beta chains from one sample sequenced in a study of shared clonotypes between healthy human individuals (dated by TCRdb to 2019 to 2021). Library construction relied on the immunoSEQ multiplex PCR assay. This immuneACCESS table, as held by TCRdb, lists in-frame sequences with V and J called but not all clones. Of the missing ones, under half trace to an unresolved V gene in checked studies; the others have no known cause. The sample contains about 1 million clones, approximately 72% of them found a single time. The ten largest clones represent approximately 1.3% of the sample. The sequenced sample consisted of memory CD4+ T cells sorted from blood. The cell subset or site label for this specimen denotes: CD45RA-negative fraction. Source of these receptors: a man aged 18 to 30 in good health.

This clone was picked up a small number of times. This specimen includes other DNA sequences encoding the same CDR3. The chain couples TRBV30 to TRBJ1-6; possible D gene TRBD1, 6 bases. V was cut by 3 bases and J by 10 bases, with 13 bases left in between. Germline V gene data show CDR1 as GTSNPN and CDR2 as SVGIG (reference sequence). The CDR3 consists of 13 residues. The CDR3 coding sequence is TGTGCCTGGAGACCCCAGACAGGATCACCCCTCCACTTT. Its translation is CAWRPQTGSPLHF.

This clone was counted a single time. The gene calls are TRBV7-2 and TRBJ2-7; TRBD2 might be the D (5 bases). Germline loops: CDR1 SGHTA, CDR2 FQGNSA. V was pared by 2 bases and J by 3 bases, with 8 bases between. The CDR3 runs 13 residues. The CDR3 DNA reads TGTGCCAGCAGCTTACGCGGGCTCTACGAGCAGTACTTC. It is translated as CASSLRGLYEQYF.

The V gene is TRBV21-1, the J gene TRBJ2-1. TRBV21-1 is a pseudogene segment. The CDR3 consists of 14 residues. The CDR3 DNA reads TGTGCCAGCAGTACGGACCGAATGCAGAATGAGCAGTTCTTC. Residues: CASSTDRMQNEQFF.

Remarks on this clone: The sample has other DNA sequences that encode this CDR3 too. The CDR3 sequence: CAWSSGQGNTEAFF. The CDR3 DNA reads TGTGCCTGGAGTTCGGGACAAGGGAACACTGAAGCTTTCTTT. The V gene is TRBV30, the J gene TRBJ1-1, with D possibly being TRBD1 (6 bases). The V end lost 2 bases, the J end lost 1 base, and 11 bases lay between the germline ends. CDR3 length: 14 residues. The germline V gene has CDR1 GTSNPN and CDR2 SVGIG (reference sequence).

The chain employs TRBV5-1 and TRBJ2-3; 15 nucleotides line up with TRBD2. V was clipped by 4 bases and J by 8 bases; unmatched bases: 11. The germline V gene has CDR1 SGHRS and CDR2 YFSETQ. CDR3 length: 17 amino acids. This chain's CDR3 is CASSPGYGTSGGTTQYF. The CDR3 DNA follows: TGCGCCAGCAGCCCCGGATACGGGACTAGCGGGGGGACTACGCAGTATTTT. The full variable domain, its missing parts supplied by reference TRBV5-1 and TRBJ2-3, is KAGVTQTPRYLIKTRGQQVTLSCSPISGHRSVSWYQQTPGQGLQFLFEYFSETQRNKGNFPGRFSGRQFSNSRSEMNVSTLELGDSALYLCASSPGYGTSGGTTQYFGPGTRLTVL.

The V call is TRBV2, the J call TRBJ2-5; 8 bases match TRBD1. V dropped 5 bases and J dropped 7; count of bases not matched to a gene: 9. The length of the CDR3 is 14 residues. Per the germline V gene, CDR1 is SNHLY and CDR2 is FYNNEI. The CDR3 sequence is CASSTRQGTGTQYF. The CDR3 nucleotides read TGTGCCAGCAGTACACGACAGGGGACCGGGACCCAGTACTTC.

The CDR3 sequence is CASSAPGGGLGEQYF. The DNA of the CDR3 is TGCGCCAGCAGCGCTCCGGGGGGAGGTCTTGGCGAGCAGTACTTC. The V call is TRBV5-1, the J call TRBJ2-7, with 7 bases fitting TRBD2. The J segment lost 6 bases and the V segment lost 4 bases, leaving 13 bases of the junction unmatched. Germline CDR1 and CDR2: SGHRS and YFSETQ. The CDR3 loop spans 15 amino acids.

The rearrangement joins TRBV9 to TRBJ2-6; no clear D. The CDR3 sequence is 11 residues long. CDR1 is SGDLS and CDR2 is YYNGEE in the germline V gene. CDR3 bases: TGTGCTTCTGCGGGGGCCAACGTCCTGACTTTC. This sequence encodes CASAGANVLTF.

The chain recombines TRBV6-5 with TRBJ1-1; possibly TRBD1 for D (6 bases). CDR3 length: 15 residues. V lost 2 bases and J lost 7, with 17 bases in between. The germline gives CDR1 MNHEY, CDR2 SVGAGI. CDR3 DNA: TGTGCCAGCAGTTACCTAAAACAACAGGGAAGTGAAGCTTTCTTT. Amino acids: CASSYLKQQGSEAFF.

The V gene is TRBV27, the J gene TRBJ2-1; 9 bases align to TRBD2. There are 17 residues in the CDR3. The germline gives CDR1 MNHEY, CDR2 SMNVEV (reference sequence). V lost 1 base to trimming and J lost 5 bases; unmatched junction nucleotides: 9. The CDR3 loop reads CASSLLAGAGLDNEQFF. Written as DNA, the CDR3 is TGTGCCAGCAGTTTATTAGCGGGGGCCGGATTGGACAATGAGCAGTTCTTC.

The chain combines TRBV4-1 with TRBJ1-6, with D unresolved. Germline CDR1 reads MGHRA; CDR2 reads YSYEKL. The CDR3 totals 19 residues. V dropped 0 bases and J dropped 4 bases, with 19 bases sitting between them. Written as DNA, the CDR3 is TGCGCCAGCAGCCAAGATCCAGCCGGGCCTTCAGGATATAATTCACCCCTCCACTTT. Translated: CASSQDPAGPSGYNSPLHF.

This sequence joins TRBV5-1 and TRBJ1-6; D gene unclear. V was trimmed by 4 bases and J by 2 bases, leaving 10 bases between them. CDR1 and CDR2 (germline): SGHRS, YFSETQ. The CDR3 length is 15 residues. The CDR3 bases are TGCGCCAGCAGCAGAACCATGGCCTATAATTCACCCCTCCACTTT. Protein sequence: CASSRTMAYNSPLHF.

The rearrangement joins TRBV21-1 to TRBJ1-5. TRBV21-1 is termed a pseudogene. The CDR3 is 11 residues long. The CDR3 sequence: CASSARQPQHF. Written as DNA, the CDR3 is TGTGCCAGCAGCGCGCGCCAGCCCCAGCATTTT.

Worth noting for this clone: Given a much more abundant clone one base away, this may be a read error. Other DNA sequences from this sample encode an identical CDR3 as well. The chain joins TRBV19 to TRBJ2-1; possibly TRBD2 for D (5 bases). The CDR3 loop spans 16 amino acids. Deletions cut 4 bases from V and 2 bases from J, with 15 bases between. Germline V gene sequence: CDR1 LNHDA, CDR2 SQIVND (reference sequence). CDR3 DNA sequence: TGTGCCAGTAGTACCCTCCCGGGGTCTACCTACAATGAGCAGTTCTTC. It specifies CASSTLPGSTYNEQFF.

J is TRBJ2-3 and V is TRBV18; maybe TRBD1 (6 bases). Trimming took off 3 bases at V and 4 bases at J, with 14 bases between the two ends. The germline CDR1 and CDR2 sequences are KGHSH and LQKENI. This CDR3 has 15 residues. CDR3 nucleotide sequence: TGTGCCAGCTCACCCGGGGCAGGGGCGGCAGATACGCAGTATTTT. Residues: CASSPGAGAADTQYF. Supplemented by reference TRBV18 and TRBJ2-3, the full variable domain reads NAGVMQNPRHLVRRRGQEARLRCSPMKGHSHVYWYRQLPEEGLKFMVYLQKENIIDESGMPKERFSAEFPKEGPSILRIQQVVRGDSAAYFCASSPGAGAADTQYFGPGTRLTVL.

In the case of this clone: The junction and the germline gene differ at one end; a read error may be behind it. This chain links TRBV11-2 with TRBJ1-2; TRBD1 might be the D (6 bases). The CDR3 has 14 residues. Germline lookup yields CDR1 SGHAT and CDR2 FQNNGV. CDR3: CASTLGGQSYGYTF. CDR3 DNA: TGTGCCAGCACCTTAGGCGGACAGTCTTATGGCTACACCTTC.

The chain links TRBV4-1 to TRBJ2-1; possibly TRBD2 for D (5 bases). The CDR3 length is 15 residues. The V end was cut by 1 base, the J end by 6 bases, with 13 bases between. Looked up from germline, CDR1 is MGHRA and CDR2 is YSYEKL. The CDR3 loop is CASSQVEGEGNEQFF. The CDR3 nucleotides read TGCGCCAGCAGCCAAGTTGAGGGAGAGGGCAATGAGCAGTTCTTC.

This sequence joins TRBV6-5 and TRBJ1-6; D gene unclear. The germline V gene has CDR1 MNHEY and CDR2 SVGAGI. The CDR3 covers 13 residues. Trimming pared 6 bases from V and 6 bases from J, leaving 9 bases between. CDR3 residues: CASSPTFNSPLHF. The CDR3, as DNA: TGTGCCAGCAGCCCCACCTTTAATTCACCCCTCCACTTT.

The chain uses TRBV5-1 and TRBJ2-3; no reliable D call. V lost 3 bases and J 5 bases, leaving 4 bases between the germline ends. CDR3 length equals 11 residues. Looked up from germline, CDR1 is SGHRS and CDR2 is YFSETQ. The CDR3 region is CASSSKDTQYF. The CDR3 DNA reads TGCGCCAGCAGCTCGAAAGATACGCAGTATTTT.

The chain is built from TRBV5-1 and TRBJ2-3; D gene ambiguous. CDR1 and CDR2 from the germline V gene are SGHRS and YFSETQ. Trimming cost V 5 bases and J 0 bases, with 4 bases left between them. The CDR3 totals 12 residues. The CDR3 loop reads CASRPSTDTQYF. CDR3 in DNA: TGCGCCAGCAGGCCTAGCACAGATACGCAGTATTTT.

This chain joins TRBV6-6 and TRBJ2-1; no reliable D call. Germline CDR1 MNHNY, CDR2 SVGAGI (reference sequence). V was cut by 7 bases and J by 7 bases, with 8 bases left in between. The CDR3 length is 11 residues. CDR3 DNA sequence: TGTGCCAGCACCATCCGGAATGAGCAGTTCTTC. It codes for CASTIRNEQFF.

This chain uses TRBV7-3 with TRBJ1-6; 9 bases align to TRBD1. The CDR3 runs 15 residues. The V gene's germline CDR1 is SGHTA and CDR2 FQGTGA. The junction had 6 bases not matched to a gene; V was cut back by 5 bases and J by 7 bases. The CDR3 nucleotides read TGTGCCAGCAGCCCAGGGACAGGGTTAAATTCACCCCTCCACTTT. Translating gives CASSPGTGLNSPLHF.

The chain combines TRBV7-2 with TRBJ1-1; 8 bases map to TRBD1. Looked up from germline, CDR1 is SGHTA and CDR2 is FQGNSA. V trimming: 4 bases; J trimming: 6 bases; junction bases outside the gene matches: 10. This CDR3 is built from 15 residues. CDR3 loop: CASSSTLTGVAEAFF. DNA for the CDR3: TGTGCCAGCAGCTCCACCCTGACAGGGGTTGCTGAAGCTTTCTTT.

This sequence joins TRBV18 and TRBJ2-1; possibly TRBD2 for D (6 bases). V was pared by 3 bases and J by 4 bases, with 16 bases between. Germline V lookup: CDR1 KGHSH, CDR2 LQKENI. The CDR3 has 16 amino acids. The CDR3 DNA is TGTGCCAGCTCACCCCCCGGAACTAGCCTTTACAATGAGCAGTTCTTC. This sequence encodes CASSPPGTSLYNEQFF.

The CDR3 DNA follows: TGCGCCAGCAGCTGGGCACCGAACACCGGGGAGCTGTTTTTT. This translates into CASSWAPNTGELFF. The V and J genes are TRBV5-1 and TRBJ2-2; D not certain. CDR3 length equals 14 residues. Trimming pared 3 bases from V and 0 bases from J, leaving 6 bases between. Germline assignment: CDR1 SGHRS and CDR2 YFSETQ.

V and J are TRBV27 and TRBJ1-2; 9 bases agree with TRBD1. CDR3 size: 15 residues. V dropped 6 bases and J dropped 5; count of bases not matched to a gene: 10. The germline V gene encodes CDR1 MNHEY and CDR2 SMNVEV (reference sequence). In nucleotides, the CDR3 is TGTGCCAGCAGGGGACTGGACAGGGGAGAATATGGCTACACCTTC. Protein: CASRGLDRGEYGYTF.

CDR3 DNA sequence: TGTGCCAGCAGTTTGCACAGCTCCTATAATTCACCCCTCCACTTT. Its translation: CASSLHSSYNSPLHF. V and J are TRBV28 and TRBJ1-6; no firm D call. The CDR3 extends over 15 amino acids. CDR1 and CDR2 (germline): MDHEN, SYDVKM. Deletions cut 3 bases from V and 0 bases from J, with 6 bases between.

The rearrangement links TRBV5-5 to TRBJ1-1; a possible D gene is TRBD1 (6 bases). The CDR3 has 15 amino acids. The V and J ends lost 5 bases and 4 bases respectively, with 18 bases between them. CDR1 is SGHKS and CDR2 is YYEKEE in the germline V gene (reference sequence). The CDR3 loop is CASRSGQISGTEAFF. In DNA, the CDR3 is TGTGCCAGCAGATCTGGACAGATTTCGGGCACTGAAGCTTTCTTT.

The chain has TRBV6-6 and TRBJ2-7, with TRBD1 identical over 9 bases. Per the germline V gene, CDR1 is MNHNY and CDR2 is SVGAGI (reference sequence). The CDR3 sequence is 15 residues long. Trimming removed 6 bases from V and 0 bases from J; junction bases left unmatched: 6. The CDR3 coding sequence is TGTGCCAGCAGACGGGACAGGGAGATCTCCTACGAGCAGTACTTC. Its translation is CASRRDREISYEQYF.

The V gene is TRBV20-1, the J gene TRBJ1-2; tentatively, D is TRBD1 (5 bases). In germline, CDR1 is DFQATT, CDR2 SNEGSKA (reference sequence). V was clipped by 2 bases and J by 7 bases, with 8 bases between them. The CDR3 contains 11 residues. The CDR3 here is CSARTGPGYTF. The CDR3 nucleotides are TGCAGTGCTAGAACGGGGCCTGGCTACACCTTC.

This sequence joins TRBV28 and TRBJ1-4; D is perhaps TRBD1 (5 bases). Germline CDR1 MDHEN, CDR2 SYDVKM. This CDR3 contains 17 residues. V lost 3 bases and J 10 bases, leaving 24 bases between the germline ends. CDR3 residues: CASSLNRWGTGGSKLFF. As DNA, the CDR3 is TGTGCCAGCAGTTTGAATCGCTGGGGGACGGGAGGCTCAAAACTGTTTTTT.